The source of this TCR beta chain is a study of CD8+ T cells in alopecia areata. The wider study: In an open-label trial, patients got 5 to 10 mg tofacitinib twice daily.

RNA extraction was followed by reverse transcription into cDNA, which acted as the sequencing template. Clones were read by immunoSEQ multiplex PCR, and TCRdb kept only the in-frame ones, dropping some. The sample lists about 92,000 clones, about 40% occurring once. This CDR3 contains 10 residues. Per germline, CDR1 SQVTM and CDR2 ANQGSEA. The germline V and J ends were trimmed by 6 bases and 5 bases, with 7 bases remaining between them. Treatment: oral pan-JAK inhibitor, 5-10 mg twice daily. Peripheral blood samples and lesional scalp punch biopsies were obtained from alopecia areata patients. In its sample, this clone was seen a few times.

This chain uses TRBV29-1 with TRBJ2-5; no definite D call. The source of this sequence is a human donor with alopecia areata. Sequences were derived from CD8+ T cells sorted from blood, sampled at week 24, from a patient treated with tofacitinib. CDR3 protein: CSVQFETQYF. The CDR3 region has the DNA TGCAGCGTGCAGTTTGAGACCCAGTACTTC.